A single sample is the source of the 20 T cell receptor beta chains below, sequenced in a study of cytomegalovirus exposure and HLA in healthy donors (dated by TCRdb to between 2016 and 2019). The library came from the immunoSEQ multiplex PCR assay. For the multiplex PCR, a mixture combining 60 forward primers for TCR Vbeta segments and 13 reverse primers for TCR Jbeta segments was used. Not all clones reach the TCRdb copy of this immuneACCESS table, which keeps in-frame sequences only. Checked studies attribute under half of the gap to unresolved V genes and leave the rest unexplained. Across this sample there are some 140,000 clones, with 77% seen only once. Clones ranked in the top ten supply roughly 2% of the sample. Sequencing used PBMCs. The source of these receptors is a man aged 30 to 39 in good health and CMV-seronegative.

The chain couples TRBV12-5 to TRBJ2-3, with D perhaps TRBD2 (6 bases). The CDR3 has 15 residues. V dropped 4 bases and J dropped 4 bases, with 15 bases sitting between them. CDR1 and CDR2 (germline): LGHNT, FRNRAP. The CDR3 is CASGSPGSSSDTQYF. DNA of the CDR3: TGTGCTAGTGGTTCTCCCGGGAGTTCGTCAGATACGCAGTATTTT.

The chain recombines TRBV5-4 with TRBJ2-5; TRBD2 agrees at 10 bases. The CDR3 loop spans 14 amino acids. Germline loops: CDR1 SGHNT, CDR2 YYREEE (reference sequence). With V trimmed by 2 bases and J by 11 bases, 9 bases remained unmatched. The CDR3 DNA follows: TGTGCCAGCAGCTTAGCGGGAGGGCCACAAGAGCAGTACTTC. Translating gives CASSLAGGPQEQYF.

J is TRBJ2-7 and V is TRBV18, with 9 bases matching TRBD2. The CDR3 covers 17 residues. Germline CDR1 KGHSH, CDR2 LQKENI. The V gene end was trimmed by 6 bases and the J gene end by 9 bases; junction bases not matched to a gene: 21. The CDR3 sequence is CASSLAVRAGGSDVQYF. The CDR3 region has the DNA TGTGCCAGCTCTCTGGCGGTTAGAGCGGGAGGATCCGACGTGCAGTACTTC.

The CDR3 coding sequence is TGCAGCGTTTCGGGACACCTTAGCTCCTACAATGAGCAGTTCTTC. Its protein product is CSVSGHLSSYNEQFF. The genes are TRBV29-1 and TRBJ2-1; weak D call: TRBD1 (6 bases). Trimming removed 5 bases at V and 0 bases at J, with 14 bases between. This CDR3 has 15 amino acids. The germline gives CDR1 SQVTM, CDR2 ANQGSEA.

In regard to this clone: The junction departs from germline at one end; a sequencing error may be responsible. V usage is TRBV7-7 and J usage is TRBJ2-3, with 11 bases matching TRBD2. The germline V gene has CDR1 SSHAT and CDR2 FNYEAQ (reference sequence). The CDR3 is 16 amino acids. CDR3 loop: CASSLGSSGRTDTQYF. In DNA, the CDR3 is TGTGCTAGCAGCTTAGGTTCTAGCGGGAGGACAGATACGCAGTATTTT.

The CDR3 DNA is TGTGCCAGCAGCTCACCTGAAAGGACAGCGAACACCGGGGAGCTGTTTTTT. It codes for CASSSPERTANTGELFF. This chain uses TRBV5-4 with TRBJ2-2; D may be TRBD1 (6 bases). The CDR3 loop spans 17 amino acids. From germline, CDR1 is SGHNT and CDR2 YYREEE (reference sequence). The V and J ends lost 3 bases and 0 bases respectively, with 15 bases between them.

This chain links TRBV6-5 with TRBJ1-1, with D hard to call. With 6 bases removed from V and 4 bases from J, the gap between germline ends came to 12 bases. Germline CDR1 is MNHEY and CDR2 is SVGAGI. There are 13 residues in the CDR3. The CDR3 is CASSLETGTEAFF. CDR3 DNA sequence: TGTGCCAGCAGCCTGGAAACGGGCACTGAAGCTTTCTTT.

In DNA, the CDR3 is TGTGCCAGCAGTGAAGCTATAATGGACTATGCGGGAGCAGATACGCAGTATTTT. Amino acid sequence: CASSEAIMDYAGADTQYF. The V call is TRBV6-1, the J call TRBJ2-3; 7 bases line up with TRBD2. Germline loops: CDR1 MNHNS, CDR2 SASEGT. CDR3 length equals 18 residues. V lost 0 bases, J lost 4 bases, and 13 bases stayed unmatched.

CDR3 amino acids: CASSPRGTGSESSGNTIYF. The CDR3 DNA is TGTGCCAGCAGCCCGCGGGGGACAGGTTCTGAGAGCTCTGGAAACACCATATATTTT. The genes are TRBV7-9 and TRBJ1-3, with TRBD1 matching 8 bases. The CDR3 totals 19 residues. The germline CDR1 and CDR2 sequences are SEHNR and FQNEAQ (reference sequence). J lost 0 bases, V lost 5 bases, and 15 bases had no gene match.

V and J are TRBV5-1 and TRBJ2-7; no reliable D call. The CDR3 is made up of 14 amino acids. The germline V and J ends were trimmed by 0 bases and 3 bases, with 10 bases remaining between them. The germline V gene encodes CDR1 SGHRS and CDR2 YFSETQ. In DNA, the CDR3 is TGCGCCAGCAGCTTGGATGGCAGTTTCTACGAGCAGTACTTC. Encoded protein: CASSLDGSFYEQYF.

The rearrangement joins TRBV9 to TRBJ2-7; D is perhaps TRBD1 (7 bases). Germline CDR1 SGDLS, CDR2 YYNGEE. CDR3 size: 16 residues. Deletions cut 0 bases from V and 2 bases from J, with 15 bases between. The CDR3 sequence is CASSVEGGQPPYEQYF. The DNA of the CDR3 is TGTGCCAGCAGCGTAGAGGGGGGACAGCCTCCCTACGAGCAGTACTTC.

The J gene is TRBJ2-7, the V gene TRBV9; 8 nucleotides align to TRBD1. The V gene end was trimmed by 0 bases and the J gene end by 5 bases; junction bases not matched to a gene: 4. CDR3 length: 14 amino acids. CDR1 and CDR2 (germline): SGDLS, YYNGEE. CDR3 coding DNA: TGTGCCAGCAGCGTAGGGACAGGGAAACACGAGCAGTACTTC. Its protein product is CASSVGTGKHEQYF.

The chain carries TRBV5-4 and TRBJ1-1; D remains ambiguous. This CDR3 region has 16 residues. CDR1 and CDR2 (germline): SGHNT, YYREEE (reference sequence). Trimming took off 2 bases at V and 0 bases at J, with 14 bases between the two ends. CDR3 coding DNA: TGTGCCAGCAGCTTTGAGGGCGGCAGAATGAACACTGAAGCTTTCTTT. Protein sequence: CASSFEGGRMNTEAFF.

V gene TRBV19 combines with J gene TRBJ2-2; maybe TRBD2 (7 bases). Germline CDR1 and CDR2: LNHDA and SQIVND (reference sequence). Trimming left V 6 bases short and J 4 bases short, with 15 bases between. The CDR3 runs 15 residues. In nucleotides, the CDR3 is TGTGCCAGTAGCTCGGGGGCGGGGGTCACCGGGGAGCTGTTTTTT. Its protein product is CASSSGAGVTGELFF.

CDR3 DNA: TGTGCCACCAGCAGAGTTGGGACTCACCCCTACGAGCAGTACTTC. Translation gives CATSRVGTHPYEQYF. The chain has TRBV15 and TRBJ2-7, with a possible D match to TRBD2 (6 bases). Trimming stripped 1 base from V and 2 bases from J, with 12 bases between. Germline V CDR1 and CDR2: LNHNV, YYDKDF (reference sequence). CDR3 length: 15 residues.

The V call is TRBV10-1, the J call TRBJ1-5; 7 bases line up with TRBD1. Germline lookup yields CDR1 WNHNN and CDR2 SYGVQD (reference sequence). The CDR3 covers 15 residues. The ends lost 8 bases at V and 3 bases at J; junction bases unmatched: 10. The CDR3 here is CASPTPDRDNQPQHF. The CDR3 nucleotides are TGCGCCAGCCCCACCCCCGACAGGGACAATCAGCCCCAGCATTTT.

The J gene is TRBJ1-2, the V gene TRBV5-1; 8 bases align to TRBD1. Germline V lookup: CDR1 SGHRS, CDR2 YFSETQ. J gave up 7 bases and V 4 bases, and 9 bases lay outside the gene matches. The CDR3 length is 14 residues. The CDR3 bases are TGCGCCAGCAGCGCGGGACAGGTGATGGGTGGCTACACCTTC. Residues: CASSAGQVMGGYTF.

This rearrangement joins TRBV5-5 to TRBJ2-7; perhaps TRBD2 as D (5 bases). V was shortened by 4 bases and J by 5 bases, with 16 bases between the two germline ends. In germline, CDR1 is SGHKS, CDR2 YYEKEE (reference sequence). CDR3 size: 14 residues. CDR3 nucleotides: TGTGCCAGCAGCAGCTGGGCTAGCAAGGACGAGCAGTACTTC. It is translated as CASSSWASKDEQYF.

The chain has TRBV5-1 and TRBJ2-7, with 7 bases aligning to TRBD1. Germline V lookup: CDR1 SGHRS, CDR2 YFSETQ. With 0 bases clipped from V and 3 bases from J, the junction kept 3 bases outside the gene matches. This CDR3 comprises 14 residues. CDR3 in DNA: TGCGCCAGCAGCTTGGGGTGGGACAGCTACGAGCAGTACTTC. This encodes CASSLGWDSYEQYF.

The chain couples TRBV7-9 to TRBJ1-1; perhaps TRBD1 as D (6 bases). CDR1 and CDR2 from the germline V gene are SEHNR and FQNEAQ (reference sequence). The germline V and J ends were trimmed by 2 bases and 0 bases, with 16 bases remaining between them. The CDR3 is 17 amino acids. The CDR3 nucleotides are TGTGCCAGCAGCTTACAGGGGACATTACGATTGAACACTGAAGCTTTCTTT. This sequence encodes CASSLQGTLRLNTEAFF.